The next 17 T cell receptor beta chains were all read from a single sample in a study of cytomegalovirus exposure and HLA in healthy donors. This PCR relied on a set of 60 Vbeta primers and 13 Jbeta primers. Assay: immunoSEQ multiplex PCR; the TCRdb copy retains only in-frame clones and omits some. The data contain roughly 140,000 clones, roughly four fifths of them seen just once; the ten biggest clones take up roughly 1.4%. Sequencing was carried out using PBMCs. These receptors originate from a man between 18 and 29 years old in good health and CMV-seronegative.

The chain recombines TRBV27 with TRBJ2-7; the match to TRBD2 covers 11 bases. The CDR3 is 15 residues long. V shed 2 bases and J 3 bases; nucleotides not matched to a gene: 3. The V gene's germline CDR1 is MNHEY and CDR2 SMNVEV (reference sequence). CDR3: CASSLRLAGFYEQYF. CDR3 DNA: TGTGCCAGCAGTTTACGACTAGCGGGATTCTACGAGCAGTACTTC.

The V call is TRBV5-1, the J call TRBJ2-7; D remains ambiguous. Germline-derived CDR1 and CDR2 are SGHRS and YFSETQ. Deletions cut 0 bases from V and 1 base from J, with 5 bases between. The CDR3 spans 13 residues. In nucleotides, the CDR3 is TGCGCCAGCAGCTTGGCCGGTTCCTACGAGCAGTACTTC. This gives the protein CASSLAGSYEQYF.

In this sample, this clone turned up once. The chain couples TRBV9 to TRBJ2-7; D is perhaps TRBD2 (6 bases). CDR1 and CDR2 from the germline V gene are SGDLS and YYNGEE. V gave up 0 bases and J gave up 7 bases, with 14 bases separating them. The CDR3 consists of 14 residues. The CDR3 is CASSVESGAGEQYF. CDR3 sequence (DNA): TGTGCCAGCAGCGTAGAGTCCGGGGCGGGGGAGCAGTACTTC.

The rearrangement uses TRBV6-6 and TRBJ1-1, with no clear D. CDR1 and CDR2 from the germline V gene are MNHNY and SVGAGI (reference sequence). The CDR3 has 14 amino acids. V shed 2 bases and J shed 2 bases, with 9 bases lying between them. CDR3 loop: CASSYSQLNTEAFF. CDR3 in DNA: TGTGCCAGCAGTTACAGTCAGTTAAACACTGAAGCTTTCTTT.

This clone was counted once. The chain is built from TRBV2 and TRBJ2-2; 8 bases match TRBD2. The CDR3 loop spans 14 amino acids. The V and J ends lost 6 bases and 2 bases, in that order; junction bases with no gene match: 2. Germline CDR1 SNHLY, CDR2 FYNNEI. DNA of the CDR3: TGTGCCAGCAGGCGGGAGGATAACACCGGGGAGCTGTTTTTT. Residues: CASRREDNTGELFF.

The V and J genes are TRBV6-4 and TRBJ1-5, with D tentatively TRBD1 (6 bases). This CDR3 is built from 13 residues. Germline loops: CDR1 MRHNA, CDR2 SNTAGT. V was cut by 5 bases and J by 15 bases, with 20 bases left in between. The CDR3 region has the DNA TGTGCCAGCAGTCCTTCGTCGGGGACAACCATGCATTTT. Amino acid sequence: CASSPSSGTTMHF.

This clone was detected many times. In DNA, the CDR3 is TGTGCCTGGAGTAGGGCTGACTCGCGGGATCAGCCCCAGCATTTT. It codes for CAWSRADSRDQPQHF. The chain uses TRBV30 and TRBJ1-5, with D uncertain. The CDR3 length is 15 residues. The V gene's germline CDR1 is GTSNPN and CDR2 SVGIG (reference sequence). Trimming took off 2 bases at V and 5 bases at J, with 16 bases between the two ends. Complete variable domain (other parts from reference TRBV30 and TRBJ1-5): SQTIHQWPATLVQPVGSPLSLECTVEGTSNPNLYWYRQAAGRGLQLLFYSVGIGQISSEVPQNLSASRPQDRQFILSSKKLLLSDSGFYLCAWSRADSRDQPQHFGDGTRLSIL.

J is TRBJ1-5 and V is TRBV5-4, with 7 bases aligning to TRBD1. Germline V gene lookup returns CDR1 SGHNT and CDR2 YYREEE (reference sequence). V lost 0 bases, J lost 6 bases, and 3 bases stayed unmatched. The CDR3 runs to 14 residues. The CDR3 nucleotides read TGTGCCAGCAGCTTGGGGACAGGCGGTCAGCCCCAGCATTTT. Amino acids: CASSLGTGGQPQHF.

The genes are TRBV28 and TRBJ1-5, with D maybe TRBD1 (6 bases). CDR1 and CDR2 (germline): MDHEN, SYDVKM. V dropped 3 bases and J dropped 4 bases, with 10 bases sitting between them. This CDR3 comprises 14 residues. CDR3 nucleotides: TGTGCCAGCAGTTTTACCGGGACAAATCAGCCCCAGCATTTT. Encoded protein: CASSFTGTNQPQHF.

The chain has TRBV18 and TRBJ1-1; 8 nucleotides agree with TRBD1. Germline CDR1 and CDR2: KGHSH and LQKENI. The junction had 4 bases not matched to a gene; V was cut back by 4 bases and J by 6 bases. This CDR3 contains 13 residues. In DNA, the CDR3 is TGTGCCAGCTCACTCGGACAGGGTGCTGAAGCTTTCTTT. Protein product: CASSLGQGAEAFF.

This sequence joins TRBV7-2 and TRBJ2-3; TRBD2 matches 10 bases. The CDR3 covers 18 residues. J gave up 1 base and V 5 bases, and 12 bases lay outside the gene matches. Germline lookup yields CDR1 SGHTA and CDR2 FQGNSA. The CDR3 DNA reads as TGTGCCAGCAGCACTCCTAGCGGGAGTGGGTCTGGCACAGATACGCAGTATTTT. Protein product: CASSTPSGSGSGTDTQYF.

This CDR3 reads CSVRTGAPFEQYF. CDR3 sequence (DNA): TGCAGCGTCCGGACAGGGGCCCCCTTCGAGCAGTACTTC. V is TRBV29-1 and J is TRBJ2-7, with TRBD1 matching 9 bases. CDR1 and CDR2 from the germline V gene are SQVTM and ANQGSEA. The ends lost 6 bases at V and 6 bases at J; junction bases unmatched: 9. This CDR3 spans 13 amino acids.

J is TRBJ2-1 and V is TRBV11-2; weak D call: TRBD2 (6 bases). The CDR3 consists of 13 residues. Trimming cost V 3 bases and J 5 bases, with 8 bases left between them. CDR1 and CDR2 from the germline V gene are SGHAT and FQNNGV. CDR3 DNA sequence: TGTGCCAGCAGCTTGGGACTTAACAATGAGCAGTTCTTC. Translating gives CASSLGLNNEQFF. Variable domain in full (rest from reference TRBV11-2 and TRBJ2-1): EAGVAQSPRYKIIEKRQSVAFWCNPISGHATLYWYQQILGQGPKLLIQFQNNGVVDDSQLPKDRFSAERLKGVDSTLKIQPAKLEDSAVYLCASSLGLNNEQFFGPGTRLTVL.

This chain uses TRBV5-8 with TRBJ2-4; the D gene is possibly TRBD2 (6 bases). The CDR3 has 14 amino acids. Per the germline V gene, CDR1 is SGHTS and CDR2 is YDEGEE. The V end lost 0 bases, the J end lost 8 bases, and 12 bases lay between the germline ends. CDR3 region: CASSLGSTGDIQYF. The CDR3 bases are TGTGCCAGCAGCTTGGGTTCGACGGGAGACATTCAGTACTTC. The full variable domain, in which reference TRBV5-8 and TRBJ2-4 provide the parts outside the CDR3, is EAGVTQSPTHLIKTRGQQATLRCSPISGHTSVYWYQQALGLGLQFLLWYDEGEERNRGNFPPRFSGRQFPNYSSELNVNALELEDSALYLCASSLGSTGDIQYFGAGTRLSVL.

This clone was recorded only once. The rearrangement links TRBV19 to TRBJ2-4; weak D call: TRBD2 (6 bases). The length of the CDR3 is 15 residues. Between the trimmed V and J ends, which lost 3 bases and 0 bases, there was a span of 9 bases. CDR1 is LNHDA, CDR2 SQIVND, per germline (reference sequence). The CDR3 region is CASSIWRGAKNIQYF. The CDR3 DNA sequence: TGTGCCAGTAGTATTTGGCGGGGAGCCAAAAACATTCAGTACTTC.

CDR3: CASSVDRMPYFF. DNA for the CDR3: TGCGCCAGCAGCGTAGACAGAATGCCCTATTTCTTC. The chain is built from TRBV10-1 and TRBJ2-1; D perhaps matches TRBD1 (5 bases). The CDR3 is made up of 12 amino acids. Trimming pared 6 bases from V and 16 bases from J, leaving 19 bases between. Looked up from germline, CDR1 is WNHNN and CDR2 is SYGVQD (reference sequence).

The CDR3, as DNA: TGTGCCAGCAGCTTATTCTACGAGCAGTACTTC. This sequence encodes CASSLFYEQYF. The V call is TRBV6-5, the J call TRBJ2-7; D remains unclear. This CDR3 region has 11 residues. CDR1 is MNHEY, CDR2 SVGAGI, per germline. Trimming removed 6 bases at V and 3 bases at J, with 6 bases between.